The clone carrying this TCR beta chain was counted a few times. These data come from a study of blood T cells in healthy people across ages. Primed by a sample-barcoded 5' primer and a J-beta primer mix, a second PCR proceeded for about 6 to 12 cycles. TCRdb reanalysed the 5' RACE reads using MiXCR and keeps one entry per CDR3 protein. The sample holds fewer than 1,000,000 distinct CDR3 sequences; 46% are singletons and the top ten take around 18%. In germline, CDR1 is MDHEN, CDR2 SYDVKM. This CDR3 is built from 15 residues. Sample: blood. The genes are TRBV28 and TRBJ2-7; 9 bases are a match to TRBD2. The J call may be incorrect, as the DNA end agrees better with TRBJ2-5. This receptor was obtained from an elderly man in good health. The CDR3 nucleotides are TGTGCCAGTTCTGGGGGGCTAGCGGGACCAGAGACCCAGTACTTC. This sequence encodes CASSGGLAGPETQYF.